These 18 T cell receptor beta chains share one sample of origin, sequenced in a study of PD-1 blockade in classical Hodgkin lymphoma. Assay: immunoSEQ multiplex PCR; the TCRdb copy retains only in-frame clones and omits some. The sample lists about 7,600 clones, 77% occurring once. Every patient experienced relapse after autologous stem cell transplantation, and brentuximab vedotin exposure varied. Magnetic negative selection was used to purify CD4+ T cells from PBMCs that had been thawed. The input for sequencing was CD4+ T cells from blood, taken at baseline. The receptors derive from a human donor with classical Hodgkin lymphoma.

There are a few counts of this clone. This rearrangement joins TRBV7-2 to TRBJ1-5; D is unresolved. Germline-derived CDR1 and CDR2 are SGHTA and FQGNSA. The length of the CDR3 is 15 residues. The V end lost 1 base, the J end lost 3 bases, and 10 bases lay between the germline ends. The CDR3 here is CASSLGPGYNQPQHF. In DNA, the CDR3 is TGTGCCAGCAGCTTAGGACCGGGATACAATCAGCCCCAGCATTTT.

The chain has TRBV6-1 and TRBJ2-3; the match to TRBD1 covers 7 bases. This CDR3 is built from 13 residues. Per germline, CDR1 MNHNS and CDR2 SASEGT. V lost 10 bases to trimming and J lost 8 bases; unmatched junction nucleotides: 12. Here the CDR3 DNA reads TGTGCCACATCGGACAGGCCCCGGGTTACGCAGTATTTT. This sequence encodes CATSDRPRVTQYF.

This clone occurred a few times. This sequence joins TRBV6-1 and TRBJ1-3; 8 bases align to TRBD1. The V segment lost 0 bases and the J segment 8 bases; nucleotides outside the gene matches: 9. Per the germline V gene, CDR1 is MNHNS and CDR2 is SASEGT. This CDR3 contains 16 residues. The chain's CDR3 is CASSEARTGRIDTIYF. The CDR3 DNA reads TGTGCCAGCAGTGAAGCCAGGACAGGGCGTATAGACACCATATATTTT.

The chain combines TRBV11-2 with TRBJ2-1; no definite D call. V was pared by 1 base and J by 4 bases, with 5 bases between. Germline V gives CDR1 SGHAT, CDR2 FQNNGV. The CDR3 length is 13 residues. The CDR3 nucleotides are TGTGCCAGCAGCTTAGCCGGGTACAATGAGCAGTTCTTC. Residues: CASSLAGYNEQFF.

The chain joins TRBV27 to TRBJ2-7; the D gene is possibly TRBD2 (6 bases). The germline V gene encodes CDR1 MNHEY and CDR2 SMNVEV (reference sequence). The CDR3 has 15 amino acids. V gave up 6 bases and J gave up 0 bases, with 15 bases separating them. The CDR3 region is CASRVYGDFSYEQYF. Written as DNA, the CDR3 is TGTGCCAGCAGAGTTTATGGGGACTTCTCCTACGAGCAGTACTTC.

The chain uses TRBV14 and TRBJ2-1, with 13 nucleotides matching TRBD2. In germline, CDR1 is SGHDN, CDR2 FVKESK. With V trimmed by 5 bases and J by 6 bases, 10 bases remained unmatched. The CDR3 is 17 residues long. Here the CDR3 reads CASSKRLAGGRFNEQFF. For the CDR3, the DNA is TGTGCCAGCAGCAAGCGACTAGCGGGGGGAAGATTCAATGAGCAGTTCTTC.

This chain joins TRBV28 and TRBJ1-2, with 7 bases lining up with TRBD1. The CDR3 sequence is 14 residues long. Trimming at V came to 7 bases and at J to 2 bases, leaving 7 bases not matched to a gene. Germline V gene lookup returns CDR1 MDHEN and CDR2 SYDVKM. CDR3 sequence reads: CASKRQGANYGYTF. The CDR3 coding sequence is TGTGCCAGCAAAAGACAGGGAGCCAACTATGGCTACACCTTC.

This chain connects TRBV23-1 to TRBJ2-7, with TRBD1 identical over 7 bases. TRBV23-1 is placed among ORFs of uncertain function. The CDR3 runs to 17 residues. The V gene end was trimmed by 7 bases and the J gene end by 3 bases; junction bases not matched to a gene: 18. The CDR3 loop is CASTWLPRDSGNYEQYF. The DNA of the CDR3 is TGCGCCAGCACTTGGCTGCCTCGGGACAGTGGCAACTACGAGCAGTACTTC.

The chain recombines TRBV19 with TRBJ2-2; 12 nucleotides line up with TRBD2. The length of the CDR3 is 16 residues. With 9 bases clipped from V and 3 bases from J, the junction kept 8 bases outside the gene matches. CDR1 LNHDA and CDR2 SQIVND come from the germline V gene (reference sequence). DNA for the CDR3: TGTGCCAGCCTAGGGCTAGCGGGGGGGTACACCGGGGAGCTGTTTTTT. Its protein is CASLGLAGGYTGELFF.

The chain links TRBV28 to TRBJ2-5, with 11 bases that match TRBD2. The DNA matches TRBJ2-7 better at its end, which makes the J call doubtful. CDR1 is MDHEN and CDR2 is SYDVKM in the germline V gene. The CDR3 totals 12 residues. CDR3 nucleotide sequence: TGTGCCAGCAGGACTAGCGGGACCGAGCAGTACTTC. Its protein product is CASRTSGTEQYF.

The chain combines TRBV18 with TRBJ1-4, with D unclear. Germline CDR1 and CDR2: KGHSH and LQKENI. The CDR3 is made up of 16 amino acids. Trimming took 1 base from V and 0 from J, leaving 9 bases between them. The CDR3 is CASSPRSAATNEKLFF. In nucleotides, the CDR3 is TGTGCCAGCTCACCACGGTCAGCCGCAACTAATGAAAAACTGTTTTTT.

The chain couples TRBV2 to TRBJ2-7; 8 bases are shared with TRBD2. CDR3 length: 15 residues. CDR1 is SNHLY and CDR2 is FYNNEI in the germline V gene. The trim removed 7 bases at V and 3 bases at J, leaving 11 bases unmatched. The CDR3 nucleotides are TGTGCCAGCAAAAAGGGAGCGGGGGCCCTCTACGAGCAGTACTTC. Translating it yields CASKKGAGALYEQYF.

The chain combines TRBV5-8 with TRBJ1-4, with 7 bases identical to TRBD1. CDR1 and CDR2 from the germline V gene are SGHTS and YDEGEE. The junction had 9 bases not matched to a gene; V was cut back by 4 bases and J by 6 bases. The CDR3 totals 15 residues. The CDR3 loop is CASSAPGGLYEKLFF. CDR3 in DNA: TGTGCCAGCAGCGCGCCAGGGGGACTTTATGAAAAACTGTTTTTT.

The V gene is TRBV29-1, the J gene TRBJ2-1; TRBD1 agrees at 8 bases. The J segment lost 2 bases and the V segment lost 6 bases, leaving 6 bases of the junction unmatched. The CDR3 loop spans 14 amino acids. The V gene's germline CDR1 is SQVTM and CDR2 ANQGSEA. DNA of the CDR3: TGCAGCGTCAGAGACAGGGGAACCTACAATGAGCAGTTCTTC. Translation: CSVRDRGTYNEQFF.

CDR3 protein: CASRTAGGSYEQYF. The CDR3 bases are TGTGCCAGCAGGACCGCGGGAGGCTCCTACGAGCAGTACTTC. The genes are TRBV28 and TRBJ2-7; 8 positions agree with TRBD2. Germline V gene data show CDR1 as MDHEN and CDR2 as SYDVKM. J was trimmed by 0 bases and V by 6 bases; bases with no gene match: 4. This CDR3 has 14 residues.

This chain links TRBV7-3 with TRBJ2-7; D may be TRBD2 (7 bases). Between the trimmed V and J ends, which lost 1 base and 2 bases, there was a span of 9 bases. Germline-derived CDR1 and CDR2 are SGHTA and FQGTGA. CDR3 length: 14 amino acids. The CDR3 coding sequence is TGTGCCAGCAGCTTAAGCGGGGGCCCCTACGAGCAGTACTTC. Its translation is CASSLSGGPYEQYF.

The CDR3 DNA sequence: TGCGCCAGCAGCCAAGATCCTAGCGGGTTCACAGATACGCAGTATTTT. This sequence encodes CASSQDPSGFTDTQYF. The chain recombines TRBV4-3 with TRBJ2-3, with TRBD2 matching 8 bases. The CDR3 covers 16 residues. Looked up from germline, CDR1 is LGHNA and CDR2 is YSLEER. Germline trimming cut 0 bases from V and 2 bases from J; bases unmatched to any gene: 4.

CDR3 bases: TGCGCCAGCAGCGAAGCAGGGGGGGCTGTGTACGAGCAGTACTTC. Protein: CASSEAGGAVYEQYF. V and J are TRBV5-1 and TRBJ2-7; the D call may be TRBD1 or TRBD2 (7 bases each). Trimming left V 4 bases short and J 4 bases short, with 18 bases between. From germline, CDR1 is SGHRS and CDR2 YFSETQ. The CDR3 runs to 15 residues.